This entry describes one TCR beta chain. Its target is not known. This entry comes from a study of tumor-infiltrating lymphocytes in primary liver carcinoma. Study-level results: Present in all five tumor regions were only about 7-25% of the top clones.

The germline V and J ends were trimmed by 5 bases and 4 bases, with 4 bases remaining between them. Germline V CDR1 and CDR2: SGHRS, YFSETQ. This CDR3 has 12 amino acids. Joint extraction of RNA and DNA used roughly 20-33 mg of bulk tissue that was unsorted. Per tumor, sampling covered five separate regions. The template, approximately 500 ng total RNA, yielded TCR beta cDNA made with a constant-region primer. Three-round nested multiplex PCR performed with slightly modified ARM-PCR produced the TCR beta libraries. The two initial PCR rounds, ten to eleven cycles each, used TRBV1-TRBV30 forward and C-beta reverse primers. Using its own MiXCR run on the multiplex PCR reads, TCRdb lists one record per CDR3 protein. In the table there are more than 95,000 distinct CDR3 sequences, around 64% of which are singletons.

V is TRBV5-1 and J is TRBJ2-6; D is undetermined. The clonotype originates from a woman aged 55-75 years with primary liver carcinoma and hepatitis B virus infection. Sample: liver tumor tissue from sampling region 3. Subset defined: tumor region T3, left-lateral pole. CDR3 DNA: TGCGCCAGCAGGATGGGGGCCAACGTCCTGACTTTC. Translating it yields CASRMGANVLTF.